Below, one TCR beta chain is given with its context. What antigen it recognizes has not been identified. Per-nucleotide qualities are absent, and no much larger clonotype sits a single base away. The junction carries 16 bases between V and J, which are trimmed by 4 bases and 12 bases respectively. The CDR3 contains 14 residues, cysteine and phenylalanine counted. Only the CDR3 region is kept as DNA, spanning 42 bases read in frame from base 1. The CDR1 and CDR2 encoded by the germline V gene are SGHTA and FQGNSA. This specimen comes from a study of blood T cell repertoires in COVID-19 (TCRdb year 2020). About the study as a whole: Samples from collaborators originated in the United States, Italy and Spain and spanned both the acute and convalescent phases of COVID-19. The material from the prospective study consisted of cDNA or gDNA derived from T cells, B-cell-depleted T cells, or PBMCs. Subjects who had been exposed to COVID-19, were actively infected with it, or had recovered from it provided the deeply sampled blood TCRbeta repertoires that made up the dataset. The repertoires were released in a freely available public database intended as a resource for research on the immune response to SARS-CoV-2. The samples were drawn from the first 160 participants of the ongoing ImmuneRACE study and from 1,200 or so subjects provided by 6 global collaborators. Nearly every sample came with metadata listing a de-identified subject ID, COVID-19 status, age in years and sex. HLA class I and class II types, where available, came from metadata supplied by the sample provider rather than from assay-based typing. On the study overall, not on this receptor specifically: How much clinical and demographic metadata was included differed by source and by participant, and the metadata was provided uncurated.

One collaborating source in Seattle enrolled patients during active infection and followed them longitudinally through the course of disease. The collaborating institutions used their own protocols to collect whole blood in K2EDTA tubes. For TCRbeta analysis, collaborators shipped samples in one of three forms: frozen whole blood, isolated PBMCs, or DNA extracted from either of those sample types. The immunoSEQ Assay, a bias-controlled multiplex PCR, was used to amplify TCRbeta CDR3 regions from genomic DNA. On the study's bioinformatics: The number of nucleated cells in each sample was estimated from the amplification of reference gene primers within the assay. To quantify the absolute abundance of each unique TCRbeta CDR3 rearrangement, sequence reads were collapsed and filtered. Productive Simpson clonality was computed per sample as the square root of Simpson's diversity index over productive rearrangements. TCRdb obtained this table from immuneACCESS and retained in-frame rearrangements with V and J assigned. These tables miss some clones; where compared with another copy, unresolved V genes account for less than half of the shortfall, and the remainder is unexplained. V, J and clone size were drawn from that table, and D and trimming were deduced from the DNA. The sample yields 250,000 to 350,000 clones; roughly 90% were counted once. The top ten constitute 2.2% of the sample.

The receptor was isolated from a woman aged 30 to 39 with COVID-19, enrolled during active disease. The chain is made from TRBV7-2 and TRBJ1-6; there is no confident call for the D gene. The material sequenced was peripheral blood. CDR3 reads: CASSSRHAVVPLHF. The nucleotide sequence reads TGTGCCAGCAGCTCCCGACATGCAGTGGTACCCCTCCACTTT.